These 19 T cell receptor beta chains came from one sample sequenced in a study of spatial heterogeneity in lung cancer. Time point denoted: sample taken at primary tumor resection. Tumor, nontumor lung or frozen PBMC supplied whole RNA that was sequenced unsorted. TCRdb called the 5' RACE reads again in MiXCR, with one record for every CDR3 protein. The sample has tens of thousands of distinct CDR3 sequences, 6.9% seen once. This sample comprised PBMCs, obtained at surgery. Receptor source: a male donor with early-stage non-small cell lung cancer.

There are many counts of this clonotype. V and J are TRBV20-1 and TRBJ2-6; D is unresolved. Trimming took off 4 bases at V and 3 bases at J, with 7 bases between the two ends. Looked up from germline, CDR1 is DFQATT and CDR2 is SNEGSKA (reference sequence). This CDR3 has 13 amino acids. The CDR3 DNA is TGCAGTGCTACGGTTGTTGGGGCCAACGTCCTGACTTTC. Amino acids: CSATVVGANVLTF.

The chain combines TRBV5-3 with TRBJ2-7; the match to TRBD1 covers 7 bases. TRBV5-3 is given ORF status, its function remaining uncertain. Germline trimming cut 10 bases from V and 2 bases from J; bases unmatched to any gene: 9. The CDR3 consists of 13 residues. In DNA form, the CDR3 reads TGTGCCGCGGCAGGGACAGACGCCTACGAGCAGTACGTC. It codes for CAAAGTDAYEQYV.

V is TRBV28 and J is TRBJ1-2; 7 bases are shared with TRBD1. CDR1 and CDR2 (germline): MDHEN, SYDVKM. Trimming cost V 1 base and J 8 bases; bases outside gene matches: 10. This CDR3 spans 15 amino acids. CDR3 protein: CASSLYVPGTVGYTF. The CDR3 bases are TGTGCCAGCAGTTTATATGTTCCGGGGACAGTCGGCTACACCTTC.

This clonotype was picked up many times. Written as DNA, the CDR3 is TGCAGTGCTAGAGATTCCTCGAGGGGCGCCAGGGAAGCTTTCTTT. It specifies CSARDSSRGAREAFF. The genes are TRBV20-1 and TRBJ1-1; a possible D gene is TRBD1 (5 bases). The germline V gene has CDR1 DFQATT and CDR2 SNEGSKA (reference sequence). Trimming left V 0 bases short and J 8 bases short, with 19 bases between. The CDR3 spans 15 residues.

This clonotype was picked up a small number of times. The chain links TRBV20-1 to TRBJ2-5; no definite D call. CDR1 is DFQATT and CDR2 is SNEGSKA in the germline V gene (reference sequence). The CDR3 has 12 amino acids. Trimming removed 3 bases at V and 3 bases at J, with 8 bases between. CDR3 DNA: TGCAGTGCTAGGTTCCACAAAGAGACCCAGTACTTC. Protein product: CSARFHKETQYF.

This clonotype has a count of ten or more. V and J are TRBV20-1 and TRBJ2-1; TRBD2 matches 10 bases. V dropped 4 bases and J dropped 4; count of bases not matched to a gene: 7. Germline V lookup: CDR1 DFQATT, CDR2 SNEGSKA (reference sequence). CDR3 length: 15 amino acids. Here the CDR3 reads CSANPLAGMYNEQFF. The CDR3 region has the DNA TGCAGTGCTAACCCACTAGCGGGGATGTACAATGAGCAGTTCTTC.

Only a few counts were recorded for this clonotype. The CDR3 DNA is TGTGCCACCAGTGACCACACCGGGACAACCTACAATGAGCAGTTCTTC. Its protein is CATSDHTGTTYNEQFF. V is TRBV24-1 and J is TRBJ2-1; D perhaps matches TRBD1 (6 bases). There are 16 residues in the CDR3. V dropped 4 bases and J dropped 2 bases, with 14 bases sitting between them. From germline, CDR1 is KGHDR and CDR2 SFDVKD.

This clonotype was seen ten or more times. The chain carries TRBV28 and TRBJ2-2, with a weak D call TRBD2 (5 bases). V lost 7 bases and J lost 3, with 12 bases in between. The CDR3 covers 14 residues. CDR1 is MDHEN, CDR2 SYDVKM, per germline. CDR3 nucleotide sequence: TGTGCCAGCACGGGAAGGTGGGACACCGGGGAGCTGTTTTTT. The encoded protein is CASTGRWDTGELFF. Drawing the rest from reference TRBV28 and TRBJ2-2, the complete variable domain is DVKVTQSSRYLVKRTGEKVFLECVQDMDHENMFWYRQDPGLGLRLIYFSYDVKMKEKGDIPEGYSVSREKKERFSLILESASTNQTSMYLCASTGRWDTGELFFGEGSRLTVL.

This clonotype was counted at least ten times. The chain recombines TRBV14 with TRBJ2-7; 8 bases line up with TRBD2. This CDR3 is 15 amino acids long. Germline trimming cut 3 bases from V and 6 bases from J; bases unmatched to any gene: 10. Germline CDR1 SGHDN, CDR2 FVKESK. This CDR3 is CASSHTSGQRGEQYF. The CDR3 DNA sequence: TGTGCCAGCAGCCACACTAGCGGACAGAGGGGCGAGCAGTACTTC.

This clonotype appeared a few times. The rearrangement links TRBV24-1 to TRBJ2-2; D may be TRBD2 (6 bases). CDR3 length: 16 residues. V lost 6 bases, J lost 4 bases, and 17 bases lay in between. Looked up from germline, CDR1 is KGHDR and CDR2 is SFDVKD. In nucleotides, the CDR3 is TGTGCCACCAGTTCCCATAACGGGAGCGGCACCGGGGAGCTGTTTTTT. Protein: CATSSHNGSGTGELFF.

In this sample, this clonotype turned up a few times. The rearrangement uses TRBV6-2 or TRBV6-3 and TRBJ2-5; 9 positions match TRBD1. Looked up from germline, CDR1 is MNHEY and CDR2 is SVGEGT. CDR3 length: 16 amino acids. V shed 5 bases, J shed 9 bases, and the junction held 16 bases outside the gene matches. Here the CDR3 reads CASSLPGQGPERAQYF. CDR3 in DNA: TGTGCCAGCAGTCTACCGGGACAGGGACCAGAGCGGGCCCAGTACTTC.

This clonotype was counted ten times or more. The V call is TRBV6-1, the J call TRBJ1-6; D is unresolved. Trimming took off 1 base at V and 15 bases at J, with 7 bases between the two ends. The CDR3 runs to 11 residues. CDR1 and CDR2 from the germline V gene are MNHNS and SASEGT. The CDR3 sequence is CASSEVKGLHF. DNA for the CDR3: TGTGCCAGCAGTGAAGTAAAAGGCCTCCACTTT.

This clonotype has ten or more counts. The chain has TRBV30 and TRBJ1-1, with TRBD1 identical over 7 bases. The germline gives CDR1 GTSNPN, CDR2 SVGIG (reference sequence). Germline trimming cut 2 bases from V and 1 base from J; bases unmatched to any gene: 7. CDR3 length equals 15 residues. The CDR3 is CAWSRIGTANTEAFF. The DNA for the CDR3 is TGTGCCTGGAGTCGAATTGGGACAGCGAACACTGAAGCTTTCTTT. Combining the CDR3 with reference TRBV30 and TRBJ1-1 gives the whole variable domain SQTIHQWPATLVQPVGSPLSLECTVEGTSNPNLYWYRQAAGRGLQLLFYSVGIGQISSEVPQNLSASRPQDRQFILSSKKLLLSDSGFYLCAWSRIGTANTEAFFGQGTRLTVV.

Many counts were recorded for this clonotype. The CDR3 is CASSPPTSSTGELFF. The CDR3 nucleotides are TGTGCCAGCAGCCCACCAACTAGCAGCACCGGGGAGCTGTTTTTT. The chain uses TRBV5-4 and TRBJ2-2; D possibly corresponds to TRBD2 (6 bases). There are 15 residues in the CDR3. The germline V and J ends were trimmed by 4 bases and 4 bases, with 14 bases remaining between them. Per germline, CDR1 SGHNT and CDR2 YYREEE (reference sequence).

In its sample, this clonotype was seen many times. The rearrangement joins TRBV27 to TRBJ2-1; tentative D call: TRBD1 (6 bases). This CDR3 region has 14 residues. V was cut by 5 bases and J by 0 bases, with 8 bases left in between. In germline, CDR1 is MNHEY, CDR2 SMNVEV (reference sequence). The CDR3 protein is CASSHRVSYNEQFF. The CDR3 nucleotides are TGTGCCAGCAGTCACAGGGTCTCCTACAATGAGCAGTTCTTC.

The V gene is TRBV10-2, the J gene TRBJ2-1; the D gene is possibly TRBD1 (6 bases). V was clipped by 6 bases and J by 0 bases, with 12 bases between them. The CDR3 is 15 residues long. The germline V gene encodes CDR1 WSHSY and CDR2 SAAADI. CDR3 loop: CASRDDRSSYNEQFF. CDR3 sequence (DNA): TGCGCCAGCAGAGATGACAGGAGCTCCTACAATGAGCAGTTCTTC.

This clonotype was counted at least ten times. This chain links TRBV12-3 or TRBV12-4 with TRBJ1-2, with 8 positions matching TRBD1. Trimming removed 5 bases from V and 7 bases from J; junction bases left unmatched: 0. The CDR3 loop spans 11 amino acids. CDR3 bases: TGTGCCAGCAGTACAGGGGGTGGCTACACCTTC. It specifies CASSTGGGYTF.

The sample holds a few counts of this clonotype. In nucleotides, the CDR3 is TGCGCCAGCAGCTTGTTGCCGGATTCACCCCTCCACTTT. Amino acid sequence: CASSLLPDSPLHF. The chain employs TRBV5-1 and TRBJ1-6; D unclear. Germline V gene data show CDR1 as SGHRS and CDR2 as YFSETQ. This CDR3 region has 13 residues. V was pared by 1 base and J by 8 bases, with 7 bases between.

In this sample, this clonotype turned up many times. This chain uses TRBV28 with TRBJ2-3; a weak D match, TRBD1 (6 bases). This CDR3 has 14 residues. The ends were cut back, 3 bases at V and 4 bases at J, with 11 bases in the middle. Germline assignment: CDR1 MDHEN and CDR2 SYDVKM. CDR3 DNA: TGTGCCAGCAGTTTGAGGGGGACGGCAGATACGCAGTATTTT. Its protein product is CASSLRGTADTQYF. The full variable domain, its missing parts supplied by reference TRBV28 and TRBJ2-3, is DVKVTQSSRYLVKRTGEKVFLECVQDMDHENMFWYRQDPGLGLRLIYFSYDVKMKEKGDIPEGYSVSREKKERFSLILESASTNQTSMYLCASSLRGTADTQYFGPGTRLTVL.